This T cell receptor delta chain was found in a study of delta chains in infants with herpesvirus infections. About the research overall: Infants in Uganda were tracked from birth through primary CMV infection.

TCR cDNA was made from PBMC RNA with gamma- and delta-chain-specific primers. TCRdb re-called the RT-PCR reads with CATT. Altogether 900 to 1,300 delta-chain clones are present, roughly two fifths being singletons, with the ten largest covering about 19%. Germline values: CDR1 TSWWSYY, CDR2 QGS. Unmatched junction bases numbered 9, after V lost 0 bases and J lost 0 bases. CDR3 length: 19 amino acids. The material sequenced was peripheral blood, taken at time point 3 of longitudinal follow-up. This sequence was found in a human donor who was a Ugandan infant, either HIV-exposed or HIV-unexposed (not recorded which). The chain joins TRDV1 to TRDJ1; TRDD3 matches 11 bases. The CDR3 region has the DNA TGTGCTCTTGGGGAACTCTCTGGTTACTGGGGGATATACACCGATAAACTCATCTTT. Translation gives CALGELSGYWGIYTDKLIF.